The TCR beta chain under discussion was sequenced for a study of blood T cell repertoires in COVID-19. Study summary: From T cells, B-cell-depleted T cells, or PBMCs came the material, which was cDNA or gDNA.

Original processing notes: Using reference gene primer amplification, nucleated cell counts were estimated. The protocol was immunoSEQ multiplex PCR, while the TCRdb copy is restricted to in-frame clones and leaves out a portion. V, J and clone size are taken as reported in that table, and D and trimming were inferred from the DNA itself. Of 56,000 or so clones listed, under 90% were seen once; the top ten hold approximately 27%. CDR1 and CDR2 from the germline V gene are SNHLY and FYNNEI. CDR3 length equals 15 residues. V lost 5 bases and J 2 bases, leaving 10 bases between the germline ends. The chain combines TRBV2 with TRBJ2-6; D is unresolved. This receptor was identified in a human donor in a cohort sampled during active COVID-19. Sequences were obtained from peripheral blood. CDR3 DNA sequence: TGTGCCAGCAGTTTGAAAACACCTGGGGCCAACGTCCTGACTTTC. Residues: CASSLKTPGANVLTF.